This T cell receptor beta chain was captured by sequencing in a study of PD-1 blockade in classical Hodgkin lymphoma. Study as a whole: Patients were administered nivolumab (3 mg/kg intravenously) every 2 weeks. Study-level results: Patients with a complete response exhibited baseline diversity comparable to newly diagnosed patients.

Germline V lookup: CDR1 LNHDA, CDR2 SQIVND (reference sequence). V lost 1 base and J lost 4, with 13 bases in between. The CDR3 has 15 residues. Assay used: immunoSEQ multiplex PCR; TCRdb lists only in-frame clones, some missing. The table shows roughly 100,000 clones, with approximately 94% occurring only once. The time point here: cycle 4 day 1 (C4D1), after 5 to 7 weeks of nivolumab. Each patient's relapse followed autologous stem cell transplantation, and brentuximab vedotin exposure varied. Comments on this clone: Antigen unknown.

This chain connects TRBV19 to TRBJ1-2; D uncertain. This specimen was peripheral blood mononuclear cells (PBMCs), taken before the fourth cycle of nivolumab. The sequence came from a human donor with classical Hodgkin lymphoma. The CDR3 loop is CASSIVVQTTYGYTF. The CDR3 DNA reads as TGTGCCAGTAGTATAGTAGTGCAAACTACCTATGGCTACACCTTC.